Each of the 23 T cell receptor beta chains below was sequenced from the same sample in a study of blood T cell repertoires in COVID-19. Generated by immunoSEQ multiplex PCR, the TCRdb table keeps only in-frame clones and is missing some. Among more than 110,000 clones listed, 84% were seen once. The sample taken for sequencing was peripheral blood. Receptors originate from a human donor in a cohort sampled during active COVID-19.

The chain employs TRBV5-1 and TRBJ2-1; no clear D gene. The germline V and J ends were trimmed by 0 bases and 11 bases, with 9 bases remaining between them. The CDR3 contains 12 residues. Germline values: CDR1 SGHRS, CDR2 YFSETQ. The CDR3 DNA reads as TGCGCCAGCAGCTTGGATACGGGTCAGCAGTTCTTC. Encoded protein: CASSLDTGQQFF.

This clone was seen once. V gene TRBV9 combines with J gene TRBJ1-3; D perhaps matches TRBD1 (5 bases). V lost 4 bases, J lost 0 bases, and 8 bases lay in between. CDR1 and CDR2 from the germline V gene are SGDLS and YYNGEE. The CDR3 extends over 14 amino acids. As DNA, the CDR3 is TGTGCCAGCAGCCGGGGGATCTCTGGAAACACCATATATTTT. This sequence encodes CASSRGISGNTIYF.

The chain links TRBV7-6 to TRBJ1-1; 8 nucleotides line up with TRBD1. CDR3 length: 16 residues. With V trimmed by 5 bases and J by 0 bases, 8 bases remained unmatched. Germline V gene data show CDR1 as SGHVS and CDR2 as FNYEAQ. This CDR3 reads CASSPRQGRLNTEAFF. In DNA, the CDR3 is TGTGCCAGCAGCCCCAGACAGGGGAGGTTGAACACTGAAGCTTTCTTT.

In regard to this clone: At one end the junction does not follow the germline gene, possibly because of a read error. This chain links TRBV3-1 (or the pseudogene TRBV3-2) with TRBJ2-1, with TRBD2 matching 11 bases. The CDR3 extends over 17 amino acids. Germline CDR1 is LGHDT and CDR2 is YNNKEL (reference sequence). In DNA form, the CDR3 reads TGTGCGAGCAGAGGGACTAGCGGTTTATACTCCTACAATGAGCAGTTCTTC. This gives the protein CASRGTSGLYSYNEQFF.

In this sample, this clone turned up once. The J gene is TRBJ1-6, the V gene TRBV2; tentatively, D is TRBD1 (6 bases). V was trimmed by 6 bases and J by 7 bases, leaving 10 bases between them. CDR3 size: 13 residues. Germline V lookup: CDR1 SNHLY, CDR2 FYNNEI. DNA for the CDR3: TGTGCCAGCAGGACAGGTCAGAATTCACCCCTCCACTTT. Protein: CASRTGQNSPLHF. Based on the CDR3 plus reference TRBV2 and TRBJ1-6, the full variable domain is EPEVTQTPSHQVTQMGQEVILRCVPISNHLYFYWYRQILGQKVEFLVSFYNNEISEKSEIFDDQFSVERPDGSNFTLKIRSTKLEDSAMYFCASRTGQNSPLHFGNGTRLTVT.

For this clone: At one end the junction does not follow the germline gene, possibly because of a read error. Other DNA sequences within the sample encode an identical CDR3. CDR3 in amino acids: CASSVVGNTGELFF. The CDR3 nucleotides are TGTGCCAGCAGTGTAGTCGGGAACACCGGGGAGCTGTTTTTT. The V gene is TRBV9, the J gene TRBJ2-2; D gene unclear. This CDR3 comprises 14 residues. Per germline, CDR1 SGDLS and CDR2 YYNGEE.

The J gene is TRBJ2-1, the V gene TRBV11-2; a possible D gene is TRBD2 (6 bases). The V gene lost 4 bases and the J gene lost 0 bases, with 13 bases spanning the gap. The CDR3 has 16 residues. The germline V gene encodes CDR1 SGHAT and CDR2 FQNNGV. The CDR3 spells CASSSFGTSSYNEQFF. DNA for the CDR3: TGTGCCAGCAGCTCTTTTGGGACTTCCTCCTACAATGAGCAGTTCTTC.

The CDR3 loop reads CASSSEEKLFF. The CDR3 DNA reads as TGTGCCAGCAGCTCCGAGGAAAAACTGTTTTTT. The J gene is TRBJ1-4, the V gene TRBV9, with no clear D. There are 11 residues in the CDR3. CDR1 SGDLS and CDR2 YYNGEE come from the germline V gene. Trimming stripped 4 bases from V and 8 bases from J, with 6 bases between.

V gene TRBV6-2 or TRBV6-3 combines with J gene TRBJ2-1, with 16 bases that match TRBD2. Germline CDR1 is MNHEY and CDR2 is SVGEGT. CDR3 length: 19 residues. With 7 bases clipped from V and 0 bases from J, the junction kept 9 bases outside the gene matches. CDR3 residues: CASTPGTSGGGSSYNEQFF. The CDR3 DNA reads TGTGCCAGCACCCCCGGGACTAGCGGGGGGGGAAGCTCCTACAATGAGCAGTTCTTC.

V is TRBV7-9 and J is TRBJ2-3, with D possibly matching TRBD2 (6 bases). CDR1 and CDR2 from the germline V gene are SEHNR and FQNEAQ (reference sequence). The length of the CDR3 is 12 residues. V lost 5 bases and J 5 bases, leaving 8 bases between the germline ends. The CDR3: CASSLSGDTQYF. DNA of the CDR3: TGTGCCAGCAGCCTTAGCGGAGATACGCAGTATTTT. The full variable domain, with the rest looked up from reference TRBV7-9 and TRBJ2-3, is DTGVSQNPRHKITKRGQNVTFRCDPISEHNRLYWYRQTLGQGPEFLTYFQNEAQLEKSRLLSDRFSAERPKGSFSTLEIQRTEQGDSAMYLCASSLSGDTQYFGPGTRLTVL.

V is TRBV21-1 and J is TRBJ2-7; the table's D call, TRBD1, was not checked against the DNA. TRBV21-1 has pseudogene status. The CDR3 has 15 residues. DNA for the CDR3: TGTGCCAGCAGCAATAGACAGGGGCTGACCTACGAGCAGTACTTC. This translates into CASSNRQGLTYEQYF.

This chain joins TRBV7-8 and TRBJ1-3, with 7 bases aligning to TRBD1. The J segment lost 3 bases and the V segment lost 5 bases, leaving 7 bases of the junction unmatched. This CDR3 has 15 residues. Germline-derived CDR1 and CDR2 are SGHVS and FQNEAQ. The CDR3 loop is CASSPRGGLGNTIYF. CDR3 nucleotides: TGTGCCAGCAGCCCCCGAGGGGGCCTTGGAAACACCATATATTTT.

The chain couples TRBV4-1 to TRBJ2-7; 7 bases fit TRBD2. CDR1 and CDR2 (germline): MGHRA, YSYEKL. This CDR3 comprises 17 residues. V lost 2 bases, J lost 6 bases, and 16 bases stayed unmatched. The CDR3 DNA reads as TGCGCCAGCAGCCAAACCACCTTTCCGGGCGGGGGAGGCGAGCAGTACTTC. Its protein is CASSQTTFPGGGGEQYF.

This rearrangement joins TRBV19 to TRBJ1-2; TRBD1 matches at 11 bases. Unmatched junction bases numbered 12, after V lost 3 bases and J lost 6 bases. Looked up from germline, CDR1 is LNHDA and CDR2 is SQIVND (reference sequence). This CDR3 is built from 17 residues. CDR3 region: CASSISGQGAPRDGYTF. Here the CDR3 DNA reads TGTGCCAGTAGTATCTCCGGACAGGGGGCCCCTCGGGATGGCTACACCTTC.

The rearrangement uses TRBV7-6 and TRBJ2-7; 7 bases map to TRBD1. Germline trimming cut 1 base from V and 5 bases from J; bases unmatched to any gene: 11. This CDR3 contains 16 residues. Germline V gene sequence: CDR1 SGHVS, CDR2 FNYEAQ. CDR3 loop: CASSLGSRDSPNEQYF. In DNA, the CDR3 is TGTGCCAGCAGCTTAGGTTCCCGGGACAGCCCCAACGAGCAGTACTTC.

The V and J genes are TRBV19 and TRBJ2-7; 8 positions match TRBD1. V lost 6 bases, J lost 0 bases, and 4 bases stayed unmatched. The CDR3 has 14 residues. The germline V gene encodes CDR1 LNHDA and CDR2 SQIVND (reference sequence). The CDR3 is CASRGTGYSYEQYF. The CDR3, as DNA: TGTGCCAGTAGAGGGACAGGATACTCCTACGAGCAGTACTTC.

The chain employs TRBV6-4 and TRBJ2-3; TRBD2 is a possible D gene (6 bases). V lost 11 bases and J lost 4, with 22 bases in between. From germline, CDR1 is MRHNA and CDR2 SNTAGT. This CDR3 spans 15 amino acids. CDR3 residues: CAPKNGRGVADTQYF. Written as DNA, the CDR3 is TGTGCCCCGAAAAATGGGCGGGGCGTGGCAGATACGCAGTATTTT.

The chain combines TRBV5-6 with TRBJ2-7; the D is unclear. Germline V gene lookup returns CDR1 SGHDT and CDR2 YYEEEE. The CDR3 loop spans 13 amino acids. V was shortened by 4 bases and J by 5 bases, with 13 bases between the two germline ends. The CDR3 nucleotides are TGTGCCAGCAGCACACTCGACATACACGAGCAGTACTTC. It yields the protein CASSTLDIHEQYF.

This chain uses TRBV28 with TRBJ2-7, with 11 positions matching TRBD2. The CDR3 has 16 amino acids. Germline CDR1 and CDR2: MDHEN and SYDVKM. The trim removed 4 bases at V and 2 bases at J, leaving 7 bases unmatched. The CDR3 DNA follows: TGTGCCAGCAGTTCTCGGCTAGCGGGGGGTGCCTACGAGCAGTACTTC. This encodes CASSSRLAGGAYEQYF.

The CDR3 DNA reads as TGTGCCAGCAGCTTTCAGCAGGGTTACAATGAGCAGTTCTTC. This codes for CASSFQQGYNEQFF. The chain uses TRBV5-6 and TRBJ2-1; a possible D gene is TRBD1 (5 bases). Deletions cut 2 bases from V and 4 bases from J, with 10 bases between. Germline V lookup: CDR1 SGHDT, CDR2 YYEEEE. The CDR3 is made up of 14 amino acids. Full variable domain (remainder filled in from reference TRBV5-6 and TRBJ2-1): DAGVTQSPTHLIKTRGQQVTLRCSPKSGHDTVSWYQQALGQGPQFIFQYYEEEERQRGNFPDRFSGHQFPNYSSELNVNALLLGDSALYLCASSFQQGYNEQFFGPGTRLTVL.

This chain links TRBV9 with TRBJ2-2, with D possibly being TRBD2 (6 bases). The CDR3 consists of 17 residues. Trimming left V 0 bases short and J 0 bases short, with 12 bases between. Germline values: CDR1 SGDLS, CDR2 YYNGEE. In DNA, the CDR3 is TGTGCCAGCAGCGTAGCCTTGCGGGGAACGAACACCGGGGAGCTGTTTTTT. It yields the protein CASSVALRGTNTGELFF.

The V and J genes are TRBV6-5 and TRBJ1-5; D is possibly TRBD1 (5 bases). This CDR3 is 12 amino acids long. V lost 6 bases, J lost 6 bases, and 9 bases lay in between. Germline CDR1 is MNHEY and CDR2 is SVGAGI. CDR3 nucleotides: TGTGCCAGCAGGGAGGGGAGTCAGCCCCAGCATTTT. This encodes CASREGSQPQHF.

This clone was seen a few times. The gene calls are TRBV6-1 and TRBJ2-7, with 13 bases fitting TRBD2. CDR1 is MNHNS and CDR2 is SASEGT in the germline V gene. The CDR3 totals 14 residues. V dropped 6 bases and J dropped 12; count of bases not matched to a gene: 11. CDR3 DNA: TGTGCCAGCAGCCGGACTAGCGGGGGTTCTAATCGGTACTTC. Its protein product is CASSRTSGGSNRYF.